The 21 T cell receptor beta chains below come from one sample, sequenced in a study of regulatory and conventional T cells in RAG deficiency. The sorted conventional CD4+ T cells were CD25-low and CD127-high, with genomic DNA sequenced. The table came from immunoSEQ multiplex PCR; TCRdb's copy has only in-frame clones and leaves some out. The sample lists fewer than 15,000 clones; about 92% were seen once. A further study also used this sample, focusing on regulatory T cells. That work contributes: Primers: 52 TRBV forward and 13 TRBJ reverse.

The sample taken for sequencing was CD4+ effector T cells sorted from blood. Source of these receptors: a human donor in good health.

This clone was seen once. The gene calls are TRBV11-2 and TRBJ1-1; D perhaps matches TRBD1 (5 bases). CDR1 SGHAT and CDR2 FQNNGV come from the germline V gene. Trimming left V 3 bases short and J 0 bases short, with 8 bases between. The CDR3 is 14 residues long. DNA for the CDR3: TGTGCCAGCAGCTTGACAGTTATGAACACTGAAGCTTTCTTT. It is translated as CASSLTVMNTEAFF.

The rearrangement joins TRBV6-1 to TRBJ1-2, with D possibly being TRBD1 (5 bases). Trimming left V 6 bases short and J 3 bases short, with 11 bases between. This CDR3 has 13 residues. Per germline, CDR1 MNHNS and CDR2 SASEGT. The CDR3 sequence is CASSADKDYGYTF. The CDR3 DNA sequence: TGTGCCAGCAGCGCGGACAAGGACTATGGCTACACCTTC.

J is TRBJ1-5 and V is TRBV27; D perhaps matches TRBD1 (5 bases). CDR3 length: 14 amino acids. Germline V gene lookup returns CDR1 MNHEY and CDR2 SMNVEV (reference sequence). V lost 3 bases, J lost 9 bases, and 15 bases lay in between. CDR3 residues: CASSFEGARGPQHF. The CDR3 coding sequence is TGTGCCAGCAGTTTTGAAGGGGCTAGAGGGCCCCAGCATTTT.

The V and J genes are TRBV7-9 and TRBJ2-5; tentative D call: TRBD2 (5 bases). The germline V gene has CDR1 SEHNR and CDR2 FQNEAQ (reference sequence). Trimming removed 1 base at V and 1 base at J, with 13 bases between. The CDR3 length is 16 residues. Here the CDR3 reads CASSLVAGLLQETQYF. The CDR3 nucleotides read TGTGCCAGCAGCTTAGTGGCGGGTCTCCTCCAAGAGACCCAGTACTTC.

The rearrangement joins TRBV9 to TRBJ1-6, with 10 positions matching TRBD1. Unmatched junction bases numbered 4, after V lost 6 bases and J lost 10 bases. From germline, CDR1 is SGDLS and CDR2 YYNGEE. The CDR3 has 13 residues. The CDR3 DNA reads TGTGCCAGCAAGGGACAGGGGACCTCACCCCTCCACTTT. It encodes CASKGQGTSPLHF. Filled out from reference TRBV9 and TRBJ1-6, the complete variable domain reads DSGVTQTPKHLITATGQRVTLRCSPRSGDLSVYWYQQSLDQGLQFLIQYYNGEERAKGNILERFSAQQFPDLHSELNLSSLELGDSALYFCASKGQGTSPLHFGNGTRLTVT.

This sequence joins TRBV30 and TRBJ2-7, with a tentative D call TRBD2 (5 bases). V was clipped by 1 base and J by 3 bases, with 10 bases between them. CDR1 and CDR2 (germline): GTSNPN, SVGIG (reference sequence). This CDR3 has 13 amino acids. The CDR3 nucleotides read TGTGCCTGGAGTGGGACTCTTCTCTACGAGCAGTACTTC. Translation: CAWSGTLLYEQYF.

The J gene is TRBJ1-2, the V gene TRBV7-8, with D perhaps TRBD1 (5 bases). In germline, CDR1 is SGHVS, CDR2 FQNEAQ. V lost 4 bases to trimming and J lost 5 bases, with 11 bases between them. This CDR3 has 13 residues. Here the CDR3 reads CASSSQGDYGYTF. CDR3 DNA: TGTGCCAGCAGCTCCCAGGGAGATTATGGCTACACCTTC.

The J gene is TRBJ1-3, the V gene TRBV18; D is unresolved. The CDR3 is made up of 15 amino acids. V lost 3 bases and J 0 bases, leaving 9 bases between the germline ends. Per the germline V gene, CDR1 is KGHSH and CDR2 is LQKENI. CDR3 amino acids: CASSPDGSSGNTIYF. DNA for the CDR3: TGTGCCAGCTCACCGGACGGTAGCTCTGGAAACACCATATATTTT.

The J gene is TRBJ1-2, the V gene TRBV5-1; D is unresolved. CDR1 and CDR2 from the germline V gene are SGHRS and YFSETQ. Deletions cut 0 bases from V and 7 bases from J, with 10 bases between. This CDR3 comprises 13 residues. CDR3 sequence reads: CASSLAGSSGYTF. CDR3 in DNA: TGCGCCAGCAGCTTGGCGGGGTCGAGTGGCTACACCTTC.

The chain combines TRBV28 with TRBJ2-1; TRBD1 might be the D (6 bases). From germline, CDR1 is MDHEN and CDR2 SYDVKM. V lost 3 bases to trimming and J lost 10 bases, with 16 bases between them. The CDR3 consists of 14 residues. The CDR3 protein is CASSLAGAGGEQFF. CDR3 bases: TGTGCCAGCAGTTTGGCAGGGGCAGGCGGAGAGCAGTTCTTC.

The V call is TRBV19, the J call TRBJ2-7, with a possible D match to TRBD1 (5 bases). The CDR3 totals 15 residues. V lost 6 bases, J lost 2 bases, and 17 bases lay in between. CDR1 is LNHDA and CDR2 is SQIVND in the germline V gene (reference sequence). The CDR3 reads CASSHPGHKTYEQYF. The CDR3 coding sequence is TGTGCCAGTAGCCACCCCGGACACAAAACCTACGAGCAGTACTTC.

This clone was observed a handful of times. The gene calls are TRBV15 and TRBJ1-5; D might be TRBD1 (5 bases). Trimming left V 9 bases short and J 2 bases short, with 17 bases between. CDR1 and CDR2 from the germline V gene are LNHNV and YYDKDF (reference sequence). CDR3 length equals 15 residues. CDR3 coding DNA: TGTGCCACGCGGCTCGGGGGTTATGGCAATCAGCCCCAGCATTTT. This encodes CATRLGGYGNQPQHF. Looking up the rest from reference TRBV15 and TRBJ1-5 gives the full variable domain: DAMVIQNPRYQVTQFGKPVTLSCSQTLNHNVMYWYQQKSSQAPKLLFHYYDKDFNNEADTPDNFQSRRPNTSFCFLDIRSPGLGDTAMYLCATRLGGYGNQPQHFGDGTRLSIL.

This clone was recorded only once. The same CDR3 can be traced to other DNA sequences in this sample. The chain couples TRBV7-8 to TRBJ1-6; maybe TRBD1 (5 bases). There are 14 residues in the CDR3. The ends were cut back, 5 bases at V and 9 bases at J, with 14 bases in the middle. Germline V gene sequence: CDR1 SGHVS, CDR2 FQNEAQ. The CDR3 loop is CASSNVGRGSPLHF. CDR3 sequence (DNA): TGTGCCAGCAGCAACGTGGGGCGCGGTTCACCCCTCCACTTT. Full variable domain (remainder filled in from reference TRBV7-8 and TRBJ1-6): GAGVSQSPRYKVAKRGQDVALRCDPISGHVSLFWYQQALGQGPEFLTYFQNEAQLDKSGLPSDRFFAERPEGSVSTLKIQRTQQEDSAVYLCASSNVGRGSPLHFGNGTRLTVT.

The chain joins TRBV6-1 to TRBJ2-7; D is undetermined. The ends were cut back, 0 bases at V and 0 bases at J, with 12 bases in the middle. The CDR3 length is 16 residues. CDR1 and CDR2 (germline): MNHNS, SASEGT. This chain's CDR3 is CASSEAVSGGSYEQYF. CDR3 sequence (DNA): TGTGCCAGCAGTGAAGCGGTGTCAGGCGGCTCCTACGAGCAGTACTTC.

This clone occurred once. This chain joins TRBV4-3 and TRBJ1-5; D unclear. V was cut by 0 bases and J by 5 bases, with 14 bases left in between. Germline loops: CDR1 LGHNA, CDR2 YSLEER. CDR3 length: 16 residues. CDR3 protein: CASSQDGRQSDQPQHF. Written as DNA, the CDR3 is TGCGCCAGCAGCCAAGATGGTAGGCAGAGTGATCAGCCCCAGCATTTT.

This rearrangement joins TRBV20-1 to TRBJ1-3; no firm D call. CDR3 length equals 11 residues. The germline CDR1 and CDR2 sequences are DFQATT and SNEGSKA (reference sequence). The V end was cut by 3 bases, the J end by 2 bases, with 2 bases between. CDR3 amino acids: CSARTGNTIYF. For the CDR3, the DNA is TGCAGTGCTAGGACTGGAAACACCATATATTTT.

The chain is built from TRBV11-2 and TRBJ1-6; possibly TRBD1 for D (6 bases). The V end was cut by 1 base, the J end by 10 bases, with 11 bases between. Germline lookup yields CDR1 SGHAT and CDR2 FQNNGV. The CDR3 is 14 residues long. The CDR3 spells CASSLAGGSSPLHF. DNA for the CDR3: TGTGCCAGCAGCTTAGCCGGGGGCAGCTCACCCCTCCACTTT.

The chain combines TRBV9 with TRBJ1-5, with 8 bases matching TRBD1. This CDR3 comprises 17 residues. The germline CDR1 and CDR2 sequences are SGDLS and YYNGEE. V shed 3 bases and J 4 bases; nucleotides not matched to a gene: 12. The CDR3 region has the DNA TGTGCCAGCAGCGCAGGGGGCCCCCCCGGTGCGAATCAGCCCCAGCATTTT. Amino acid sequence: CASSAGGPPGANQPQHF.

The chain recombines TRBV7-6 with TRBJ2-1; TRBD2 matches at 11 bases. V lost 4 bases and J lost 0; bases outside the gene matches: 8. Germline V gene sequence: CDR1 SGHVS, CDR2 FNYEAQ. The CDR3 contains 18 residues. The CDR3, as DNA: TGTGCCAGCAGCTCGCGGGCTAGCGGGGGGAGCTCCTACAATGAGCAGTTCTTC. Protein product: CASSSRASGGSSYNEQFF.

V usage is TRBV10-3 and J usage is TRBJ2-7, with D possibly TRBD1 on 5 matching bases. V lost 10 bases, J lost 0 bases, and 10 bases lay in between. This CDR3 has 12 amino acids. The germline V gene encodes CDR1 ENHRY and CDR2 SYGVKD. The CDR3 nucleotides are TGTGCCACCAGGGTGAACTCCTACGAGCAGTACTTC. The encoded protein is CATRVNSYEQYF.

In regard to this clone: One end of the junction does not line up with germline, which may come from a read error. The chain couples TRBV29-1 to TRBJ2-1; D is possibly TRBD2 (6 bases). This CDR3 region has 17 residues. CDR1 is SQVTM and CDR2 is ANQGSEA in the germline V gene. For the CDR3, the DNA is TGCAGCGTAGAAGGTCCTGCGGGGCAGAGCTCCTACAATGAGCAGTTCTTC. Its translation: CSVEGPAGQSSYNEQFF.